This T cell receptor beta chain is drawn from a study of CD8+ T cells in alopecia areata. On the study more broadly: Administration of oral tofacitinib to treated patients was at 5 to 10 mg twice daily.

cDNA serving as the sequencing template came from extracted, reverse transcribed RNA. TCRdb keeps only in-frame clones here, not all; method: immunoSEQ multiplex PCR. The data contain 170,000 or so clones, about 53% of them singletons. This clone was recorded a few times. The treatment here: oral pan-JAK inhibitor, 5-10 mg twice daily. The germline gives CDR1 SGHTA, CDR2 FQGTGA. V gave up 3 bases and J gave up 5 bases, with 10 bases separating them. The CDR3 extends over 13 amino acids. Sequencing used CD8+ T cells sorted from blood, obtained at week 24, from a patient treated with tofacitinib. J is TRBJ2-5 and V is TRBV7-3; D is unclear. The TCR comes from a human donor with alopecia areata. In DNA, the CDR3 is TGTGCCAGCAGCTTCCTGCTCGGGGAGACCCAGTACTTC. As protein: CASSFLLGETQYF.